This TCR beta chain was sequenced in a study of regulatory T cells in long-lasting Graves disease. Study-level points and caveats: Peripheral blood was the sole material, not thyroid tissue. Sample size, which was small, may have reduced accuracy.

V was pared by 1 base and J by 4 bases, with 6 bases of the junction left unmatched. In germline, CDR1 is MDHEN, CDR2 SYDVKM. This CDR3 has 16 residues. Details on this clonotype: Its target is unknown.

According to the study, TCR beta libraries were built with iRepertoire HTBI primers and CDR3-region Arm-PCR. TCRdb recomputed calls from the multiplex PCR reads with MiXCR, one row per CDR3 protein. The profile covers some 430,000 distinct CDR3 sequences, with approximately 21% appearing a single time and roughly 6.9% taken by the ten largest. Specified time point: persistent/refractory GD, antithyroid drugs over 5 years with positive TRAb. Isolated PBMC RNA provided the starting material for the TCR library. This sequence joins TRBV28 and TRBJ2-7; 11 bases match TRBD1. The source of this sequence is a female donor with Graves disease. This specimen was peripheral blood mononuclear cells (PBMCs), taken when the disease was refractory, from a patient treated with antithyroid drugs. CDR3 bases: TGTGCCAGCAGTTTATTTCCCGGACAGGGGGCATACGAGCAGTACTTC. This codes for CASSLFPGQGAYEQYF.